A single sample gave rise to the 9 T cell receptor beta chains below, sequenced in a study of blood T cells in healthy people across ages (dated by TCRdb to the mid-2010s). The library relied on 5' RACE. Sequencing was carried out with an Illumina HiSeq 2500. A second 7 to 11 cycle PCR used a sample-barcoded 5' primer and a J-beta primer mix. The public sequencing data were trimmed at Q25 with fastp and processed into clonotypes with MiXCR by TCRdb, which kept only in-frame beta chains. CDR3 protein duplicates are merged, each entry listing the most common genes and DNA. The sample table records about 2 million distinct CDR3 sequences; roughly 50% of these occur just once. Of the sample, over 2% falls within the top ten clones. Sequencing used blood. The receptors originated from a woman between 40 and 50 years old in good health.

This clonotype was found once. The J gene is TRBJ2-3, the V gene TRBV7-2; D is perhaps TRBD1 (5 bases). Germline V gene data show CDR1 as SGHTA and CDR2 as FQGNSA. The ends were cut back, 7 bases at V and 0 bases at J, with 11 bases in the middle. The CDR3 runs 14 residues. DNA of the CDR3: TGTGCCAGCAACCCTGGGGCGAGCACAGATACGCAGTATTTT. Its protein is CASNPGASTDTQYF.

This clonotype was seen at least ten times. The V and J genes are TRBV12-3 or TRBV12-4 and TRBJ2-1, with D tentatively TRBD1 (6 bases). Trimming cost V 1 base and J 10 bases, with 11 bases left between them. The length of the CDR3 is 13 residues. The CDR3 reads CASSLGGLVEQFF. In nucleotides, the CDR3 is TGTGCCAGCAGTTTAGGGGGGCTGGTGGAGCAGTTCTTC.

The chain couples TRBV3-1 to TRBJ2-7; maybe TRBD1 (5 bases). Germline assignment: CDR1 LGHDT and CDR2 YNNKEL (reference sequence). V lost 2 bases, J lost 1 base, and 18 bases lay in between. The length of the CDR3 is 17 residues. CDR3 region: CASSQLGSAGPSYEQYF. The CDR3 DNA follows: TGTGCCAGCAGCCAATTGGGGTCGGCAGGGCCTTCCTACGAGCAGTACTTC.

This clonotype was observed a single time. CDR3 in amino acids: CAISEPVRATTDTQYF. CDR3 coding DNA: TGTGCCATCAGCGAGCCGGTACGAGCGACCACAGATACGCAGTATTTT. V is TRBV10-3 and J is TRBJ2-3, with D hard to call. The V end was cut by 6 bases, the J end by 2 bases, with 18 bases between. The CDR3 runs 16 residues. Germline V gene lookup returns CDR1 ENHRY and CDR2 SYGVKD.

V is TRBV20-1 and J is TRBJ1-1; D may be TRBD1 (6 bases). The V and J ends lost 8 bases and 2 bases respectively, with 12 bases between them. CDR1 and CDR2 from the germline V gene are DFQATT and SNEGSKA (reference sequence). CDR3 size: 12 residues. The CDR3 sequence: CSPRGGNTEAFF. The CDR3 DNA reads TGCAGTCCAAGGGGGGGCAACACTGAAGCTTTCTTT.

Regarding this clonotype: A junction end diverges from the germline sequence, so it may reflect a read error. The chain recombines TRBV20-1 with TRBJ2-1, with 10 bases fitting TRBD2. CDR1 and CDR2 from the germline V gene are DFQATT and SNEGSKA (reference sequence). The length of the CDR3 is 15 residues. The chain's CDR3 is CSAKRGGPIYDEQFF. DNA for the CDR3: TGCAGTGCTAAGCGGGGGGGCCCCATCTACGATGAGCAGTTCTTC.

The chain uses TRBV4-3 and TRBJ1-2, with D tentatively TRBD1 (5 bases). The CDR3 has 16 residues. V lost 1 base, J lost 4 bases, and 16 bases lay in between. CDR1 is LGHNA, CDR2 YSLEER, per germline. In DNA, the CDR3 is TGCGCCAGCAGCCAAGTTGTTGGGGCAGAAGCCTATGGCTACACCTTC. Protein: CASSQVVGAEAYGYTF.

This CDR3 is CASSQGTRGYNEQYF. DNA of the CDR3: TGCGCCAGCAGCCAAGGGACTCGCGGGTACAATGAGCAGTACTTC. This chain links TRBV4-3 with TRBJ2-5; TRBD2 might be the D (5 bases). The length of the CDR3 is 15 residues. V was shortened by 1 base and J by 11 bases, with 20 bases between the two germline ends. Germline V gene data show CDR1 as LGHNA and CDR2 as YSLEER.

This clonotype was seen a handful of times. The CDR3 coding sequence is TGTGCCAGCTCGCCTTACACAGGCACCTACGAGCAGTACTTC. It translates to CASSPYTGTYEQYF. The chain is built from TRBV11-2 and TRBJ2-7; a possible D gene is TRBD1 (5 bases). Germline CDR1 and CDR2: SGHAT and FQNNGV. V was trimmed by 8 bases and J by 2 bases, leaving 16 bases between them. This CDR3 is 14 amino acids long.